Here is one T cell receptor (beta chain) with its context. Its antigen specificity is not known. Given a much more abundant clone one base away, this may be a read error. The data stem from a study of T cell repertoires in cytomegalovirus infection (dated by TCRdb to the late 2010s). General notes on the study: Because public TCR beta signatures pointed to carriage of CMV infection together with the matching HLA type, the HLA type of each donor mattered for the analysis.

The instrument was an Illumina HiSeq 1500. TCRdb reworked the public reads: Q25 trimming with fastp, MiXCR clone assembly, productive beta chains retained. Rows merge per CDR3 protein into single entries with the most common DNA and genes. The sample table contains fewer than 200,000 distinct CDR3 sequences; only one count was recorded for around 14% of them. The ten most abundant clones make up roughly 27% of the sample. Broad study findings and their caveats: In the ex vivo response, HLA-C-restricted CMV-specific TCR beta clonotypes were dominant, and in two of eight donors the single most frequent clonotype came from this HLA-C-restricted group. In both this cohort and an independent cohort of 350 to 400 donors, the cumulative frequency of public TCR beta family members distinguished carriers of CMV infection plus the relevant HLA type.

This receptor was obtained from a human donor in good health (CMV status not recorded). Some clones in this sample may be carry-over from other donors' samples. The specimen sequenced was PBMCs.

CDR3 region: CSASKLGLSAGDTQYF. DNA sequence: TGCAGTGCTAGTAAACTGGGCCTCTCGGCGGGAGATACGCAGTATTTT. The sequence links TRBV20-1 to TRBJ2-3, with a weak D call of TRBD2 (5 bases match). CDR1 and CDR2 are read off the germline V gene (reference sequence) as DFQATT and SNEGSKA. CDR3 length: 16 amino acids, cysteine to phenylalanine. Only the CDR3 portion is preserved as DNA: 48 bases, with reading frame beginning at the first base. V loses 3 bases, J loses 5 bases, and the germline ends lie 21 bases apart.